The 8 T cell receptor beta chains in this list originate from one sample, sequenced in a study of blood T cell repertoires in COVID-19. Using immunoSEQ multiplex PCR, the repertoire was profiled, and TCRdb retains in-frame clones only, with some absent. Counted here are over 250,000 clones, over 70% occurring once; the ten biggest clones make up approximately 3.2%. Sequencing was done on a sample of peripheral blood. The receptors here all came from a woman of 80 years or more with acute or convalescent COVID-19.

The rearrangement joins TRBV5-1 to TRBJ2-7; possibly TRBD1 for D (6 bases). Trimming left V 1 base short and J 3 bases short, with 8 bases between. The CDR3 extends over 13 amino acids. Germline values: CDR1 SGHRS, CDR2 YFSETQ. CDR3 bases: TGCGCCAGCAGCTTGAGGGGGTACTACGAGCAGTACTTC. Residues: CASSLRGYYEQYF.

This clone has only one observation. This chain connects TRBV4-3 to TRBJ2-3; 7 bases are a match to TRBD2. The CDR3 runs to 17 residues. Germline values: CDR1 LGHNA, CDR2 YSLEER. V lost 1 base to trimming and J lost 0 bases; unmatched junction nucleotides: 7. The CDR3 coding sequence is TGCGCCAGCAGCCAAGGTCCAGCGGGGATAAGCACAGATACGCAGTATTTT. Protein sequence: CASSQGPAGISTDTQYF.

This clone was detected only once. The chain is built from TRBV10-1 and TRBJ2-4, with 7 positions matching TRBD2. V shed 11 bases, J shed 3 bases, and the junction held 7 bases outside the gene matches. CDR1 and CDR2 from the germline V gene are WNHNN and SYGVQD (reference sequence). The CDR3 extends over 13 amino acids. The CDR3 is CAGGGSVKNIQYF. CDR3 sequence (DNA): TGCGCCGGCGGGGGTAGCGTCAAAAACATTCAGTACTTC.

The rearrangement links TRBV6-1 to TRBJ1-2, with a tentative D call TRBD1 (5 bases). V was clipped by 2 bases and J by 7 bases, with 14 bases between them. The germline gives CDR1 MNHNS, CDR2 SASEGT. The CDR3 sequence is 14 residues long. CDR3 sequence: CASSERIGVVGYTF. The CDR3 coding sequence is TGTGCCAGCAGTGAACGAATAGGGGTAGTTGGCTACACCTTC.

V and J are TRBV5-4 and TRBJ2-7, with unresolved D. CDR1 is SGHNT and CDR2 is YYREEE in the germline V gene (reference sequence). The CDR3 runs 12 residues. Deletions cut 0 bases from V and 3 bases from J, with 4 bases between. This chain's CDR3 is CASSLESYEQYF. CDR3 sequence (DNA): TGTGCCAGCAGCTTGGAGAGCTACGAGCAGTACTTC.

Concerning this clone: The sample has other DNA sequences that encode this CDR3 too. The chain carries TRBV12-5 and TRBJ2-3; TRBD2 agrees at 13 bases. CDR1 is LGHNT and CDR2 is FRNRAP in the germline V gene. This CDR3 is 16 amino acids long. The V gene end was trimmed by 5 bases and the J gene end by 1 base; junction bases not matched to a gene: 3. As DNA, the CDR3 is TGTGCTAGTGGTCCTGGGACTAGCGGGGGCACAGATACGCAGTATTTT. This gives the protein CASGPGTSGGTDTQYF. The entire variable domain, with the rest obtained from reference TRBV12-5 and TRBJ2-3, is as follows: DARVTQTPRHKVTEMGQEVTMRCQPILGHNTVFWYRQTMMQGLELLAYFRNRAPLDDSGMPKDRFSAEMPDATLATLKIQPSEPRDSAVYFCASGPGTSGGTDTQYFGPGTRLTVL.

This clone showed up just once. V usage is TRBV5-6 and J usage is TRBJ1-2, with D unclear. Trimming pared 2 bases from V and 0 bases from J, leaving 5 bases between. The CDR3 is made up of 13 amino acids. Germline loops: CDR1 SGHDT, CDR2 YYEEEE. The CDR3 DNA reads as TGTGCCAGCAGCTTCGTAGCTAACTATGGCTACACCTTC. Protein product: CASSFVANYGYTF.

The chain carries TRBV3-1 (or the pseudogene TRBV3-2) and TRBJ1-5; D uncertain. The CDR3 is 17 residues long. Germline V CDR1 and CDR2: LGHDT, YNNKEL (reference sequence). Trimming took 0 bases from V and 7 from J, leaving 19 bases between them. The CDR3 bases are TGTGCCAGCAGCCAAGAGGGAGCGGCGGGTCCCAGCCAGCCCCAGCATTTT. It codes for CASSQEGAAGPSQPQHF.